The rows below give T cell receptor beta chains drawn from one sample of a study of blood T cell repertoires in COVID-19. TCRdb keeps only in-frame clones here, not all; method: immunoSEQ multiplex PCR. The sample yields approximately 300,000 clones, 70% to 90% seen once. The sample was peripheral blood. Receptor source: a human donor with COVID-19, enrolled during active disease. The donor label of this sample is uncertain. The CDR3 runs from the conserved cysteine through the conserved F or W. Each record gives: V gene, D gene, J gene, clone size, CDR3 protein, CDR3 DNA. D genes are given only for firm matches. Expanded clones are given a class, and other clones once, few, many or no size at all.

V gene: TRBV6-1
D gene: TRBD1
J gene: TRBJ2-3
clone size: NA
CDR3 protein: CASSERGTGTDTQYF
CDR3 DNA: TGTGCCAGCAGTGAAAGGGGGACAGGCACAGATACGCAGTATTTT

V gene: TRBV2
D gene: NA
J gene: TRBJ1-2
clone size: NA
CDR3 protein: CASSLFSGTYYGYTF
CDR3 DNA: TGTGCCAGCAGCCTTTTCTCCGGGACATACTATGGCTACACCTTC

V gene: TRBV21-1
D gene: NA
J gene: TRBJ2-7
clone size: NA
CDR3 protein: CASSKGYLSSYEQYF
CDR3 DNA: TGTGCCAGCAGCAAAGGATACCTAAGCTCCTACGAGCAGTACTTC

V gene: TRBV5-8
D gene: NA
J gene: TRBJ1-4
clone size: NA
CDR3 protein: CASSPADSLNEKLFF
CDR3 DNA: TGTGCCAGCAGCCCGGCGGACAGCCTTAATGAAAAACTGTTTTTT

V gene: TRBV7-9
D gene: NA
J gene: TRBJ2-5
clone size: NA
CDR3 protein: CASSLLGGGETQYF
CDR3 DNA: TGTGCCAGCAGCTTACTGGGCGGGGGCGAGACCCAGTACTTC

V gene: TRBV5-6
D gene: TRBD1
J gene: TRBJ1-1
clone size: NA
CDR3 protein: CASSFGTGPMNTEAFF
CDR3 DNA: TGTGCCAGCAGCTTCGGGACAGGGCCTATGAACACTGAAGCTTTCTTT

V gene: TRBV30
D gene: TRBD1
J gene: TRBJ1-5
clone size: NA
CDR3 protein: CAWSTPGGGNQPQHF
CDR3 DNA: TGTGCCTGGAGTACCCCAGGGGGTGGCAATCAGCCCCAGCATTTT

V gene: TRBV28
D gene: NA
J gene: TRBJ2-2
clone size: NA
CDR3 protein: CASSFPGGTGELFF
CDR3 DNA: TGTGCCAGCAGTTTTCCCGGGGGCACCGGGGAGCTGTTTTTT

V gene: TRBV19
D gene: NA
J gene: TRBJ2-2
clone size: NA
CDR3 protein: CASSRGNTGELFF
CDR3 DNA: TGTGCCAGTAGTAGAGGAAACACCGGGGAGCTGTTTTTT

V gene: TRBV7-2
D gene: TRBD2
J gene: TRBJ2-1
clone size: NA
CDR3 protein: CASSQGGLASEQFF
CDR3 DNA: TGTGCCAGCAGCCAGGGGGGACTAGCATCTGAGCAGTTCTTC

V gene: TRBV28
D gene: NA
J gene: TRBJ2-1
clone size: NA
CDR3 protein: CASKTGSSYNEQFF
CDR3 DNA: TGTGCCAGCAAAACGGGGAGCTCCTACAATGAGCAGTTCTTC

V gene: TRBV28
D gene: TRBD1
J gene: TRBJ2-7
clone size: NA
CDR3 protein: CASSPTGTGFGYEQYF
CDR3 DNA: TGTGCCAGCAGTCCCACCGGGACAGGGTTCGGCTACGAGCAGTACTTC

V gene: TRBV14
D gene: NA
J gene: TRBJ2-7
clone size: NA
CDR3 protein: CASSQDIRGHEQYF
CDR3 DNA: TGTGCCAGCAGCCAAGATATTAGGGGCCACGAGCAGTACTTC

V gene: TRBV28
D gene: TRBD2
J gene: TRBJ2-7
clone size: once
CDR3 protein: CASSRRAGGPYEQYF
CDR3 DNA: TGTGCCAGCAGTCGGCGGGCGGGGGGACCTTACGAGCAGTACTTC

V gene: TRBV5-1
D gene: TRBD2
J gene: TRBJ2-3
clone size: NA
CDR3 protein: CASSWAGGPTDTQYF
CDR3 DNA: TGCGCCAGCAGCTGGGCGGGAGGCCCCACAGATACGCAGTATTTT

V gene: TRBV7-2
D gene: NA
J gene: TRBJ1-1
clone size: NA
CDR3 protein: CASSLAAGLTEAFF
CDR3 DNA: TGTGCCAGCAGCTTGGCGGCAGGACTTACTGAAGCTTTCTTT

V gene: TRBV3-1/TRBV3-2
D gene: TRBD2
J gene: TRBJ2-3
clone size: NA
CDR3 protein: CASSHWREAFADTQYF
CDR3 DNA: TGTGCCAGCAGCCATTGGCGGGAGGCCTTCGCAGATACGCAGTATTTT

V gene: TRBV21-1
D gene: NA
J gene: TRBJ1-2
clone size: NA
CDR3 protein: CASNPRGLGYTF
CDR3 DNA: TGTGCCAGCAACCCCCGTGGGCTGGGCTACACCTTC

V gene: TRBV11-2
D gene: NA
J gene: TRBJ1-1
clone size: NA
CDR3 protein: CASSLVQGRALNTEAFF
CDR3 DNA: TGTGCCAGCAGCTTAGTACAGGGTAGGGCCTTGAACACTGAAGCTTTCTTT

V gene: TRBV30
D gene: NA
J gene: TRBJ1-1
clone size: NA
CDR3 protein: CAWRFRGRYGEAFF
CDR3 DNA: TGTGCCTGGCGATTCAGGGGAAGGTACGGTGAAGCTTTCTTT

V gene: TRBV28
D gene: TRBD1
J gene: TRBJ2-1
clone size: NA
CDR3 protein: CASNWGQGYNEQFF
CDR3 DNA: TGTGCCAGCAACTGGGGACAGGGGTACAATGAGCAGTTCTTC

V gene: TRBV29-1
D gene: TRBD2
J gene: TRBJ2-2
clone size: once
CDR3 protein: CSVPGLAGGGWYTGELFF
CDR3 DNA: TGCAGCGTCCCCGGACTAGCGGGAGGCGGGTGGTACACCGGGGAGCTGTTTTTT

V gene: TRBV19
D gene: NA
J gene: TRBJ1-1
clone size: NA
CDR3 protein: CASSSDKNTEAFF
CDR3 DNA: TGTGCCAGTAGCTCCGACAAGAACACTGAAGCTTTCTTT

V gene: TRBV5-4
D gene: TRBD2
J gene: TRBJ2-3
clone size: NA
CDR3 protein: CASSLGLAGTDTQYF
CDR3 DNA: TGTGCCAGCAGCTTAGGACTAGCAGGCACAGATACGCAGTATTTT

V gene: TRBV6-5
D gene: NA
J gene: TRBJ2-3
clone size: NA
CDR3 protein: CASSERSDTQYF
CDR3 DNA: TGTGCCAGCAGCGAGAGGTCGGATACGCAGTATTTT

V gene: TRBV21-1
D gene: NA
J gene: TRBJ2-7
clone size: NA
CDR3 protein: CASSQVPGLAGRTYEQYF
CDR3 DNA: TGTGCCAGCAGCCAAGTCCCGGGACTAGCGGGTCGAACCTACGAGCAGTACTTC

V gene: TRBV19
D gene: NA
J gene: TRBJ1-5
clone size: once
CDR3 protein: CASSNAPGASNQPQHF
CDR3 DNA: TGTGCCAGTAGTAACGCCCCAGGGGCTAGCAATCAGCCCCAGCATTTT

V gene: TRBV28
D gene: NA
J gene: TRBJ1-5
clone size: NA
CDR3 protein: CASSPPQGISSNQPQHF
CDR3 DNA: TGTGCCAGCAGTCCCCCGCAGGGCATATCGAGCAATCAGCCCCAGCATTTT

V gene: TRBV19
D gene: NA
J gene: TRBJ1-6
clone size: NA
CDR3 protein: CVQGPRNSYNSPLHF
CDR3 DNA: TGTGTTCAGGGCCCACGAAACTCCTATAATTCACCCCTCCACTTT

V gene: TRBV19
D gene: NA
J gene: TRBJ1-6
clone size: NA
CDR3 protein: CASSRWAEGGSYNSPLHF
CDR3 DNA: TGTGCCAGTAGCCGCTGGGCGGAGGGCGGCTCCTATAATTCACCCCTCCACTTT

V gene: TRBV7-9
D gene: NA
J gene: TRBJ1-1
clone size: few
CDR3 protein: CASSLGTANTEAFF
CDR3 DNA: TGTGCCAGCAGCTTAGGGACAGCGAACACTGAAGCTTTCTTT

V gene: TRBV19
D gene: NA
J gene: TRBJ1-3
clone size: once
CDR3 protein: CASSNGQNLYF
CDR3 DNA: TGTGCCAGTAGTAACGGACAGAATTTATATTTT

V gene: TRBV9
D gene: TRBD2
J gene: TRBJ2-1
clone size: NA
CDR3 protein: CASSVGLAGGEGQFF
CDR3 DNA: TGTGCCAGCAGTGTGGGACTAGCGGGAGGGGAAGGACAGTTCTTC

V gene: TRBV5-5
D gene: NA
J gene: TRBJ1-6
clone size: NA
CDR3 protein: CASSLAAGANSPLHF
CDR3 DNA: TGTGCCAGCAGCTTGGCCGCGGGGGCCAATTCACCCCTCCACTTT

V gene: TRBV5-1
D gene: TRBD2
J gene: TRBJ2-1
clone size: NA
CDR3 protein: CASRLSGSNEQFF
CDR3 DNA: TGCGCCAGCAGATTGAGCGGGAGTAATGAGCAGTTCTTC

V gene: TRBV18
D gene: NA
J gene: TRBJ1-5
clone size: NA
CDR3 protein: CASSPEINQPQHF
CDR3 DNA: TGTGCCAGCTCACCAGAGATCAATCAGCCCCAGCATTTT

V gene: TRBV6-2/TRBV6-3
D gene: TRBD1
J gene: TRBJ1-3
clone size: NA
CDR3 protein: CASSTPGTGTNTIYF
CDR3 DNA: TGTGCCAGCAGTACCCCCGGGACAGGGACGAACACCATATATTTT

V gene: TRBV27
D gene: NA
J gene: TRBJ1-1
clone size: NA
CDR3 protein: CASSFVGGSEAFF
CDR3 DNA: TGTGCCAGCAGTTTCGTGGGGGGAAGTGAAGCTTTCTTT

V gene: TRBV19
D gene: TRBD1
J gene: TRBJ1-1
clone size: NA
CDR3 protein: CASSQDRENTEAFF
CDR3 DNA: TGTGCCAGTAGTCAAGACAGGGAGAACACTGAAGCTTTCTTT

V gene: TRBV5-1
D gene: NA
J gene: TRBJ2-5
clone size: NA
CDR3 protein: CASSLDRTVQETQYF
CDR3 DNA: TGCGCCAGCAGCTTGGACCGGACAGTCCAAGAGACCCAGTACTTC

V gene: TRBV27
D gene: NA
J gene: TRBJ2-3
clone size: NA
CDR3 protein: CASSPIGDTQYF
CDR3 DNA: TGTGCCAGCAGTCCCATCGGGGATACGCAGTATTTT

V gene: TRBV10-3
D gene: NA
J gene: TRBJ2-4
clone size: once
CDR3 protein: CAISERQGGTNIQYF
CDR3 DNA: TGTGCCATCAGTGAGCGGCAAGGGGGAACAAACATTCAGTACTTC

V gene: TRBV9
D gene: TRBD2
J gene: TRBJ2-2
clone size: NA
CDR3 protein: CASSVGRLAGNTGELFF
CDR3 DNA: TGTGCCAGCAGCGTAGGGCGTCTAGCGGGTAACACCGGGGAGCTGTTTTTT

V gene: TRBV6-2/TRBV6-3
D gene: TRBD2
J gene: TRBJ2-7
clone size: NA
CDR3 protein: CASSYWGSGASEQYF
CDR3 DNA: TGTGCCAGCAGTTACTGGGGTAGCGGGGCCTCCGAGCAGTACTTC

V gene: TRBV11-2
D gene: NA
J gene: TRBJ1-1
clone size: NA
CDR3 protein: CASSLDGGVFPEAFF
CDR3 DNA: TGTGCCAGCAGCTTAGATGGGGGGGTGTTCCCTGAAGCTTTCTTT

V gene: TRBV27
D gene: TRBD1
J gene: TRBJ2-2
clone size: once
CDR3 protein: CASSPHRGGAGELFF
CDR3 DNA: TGTGCCAGCAGTCCACACAGGGGTGGGGCCGGGGAGCTGTTTTTT

V gene: TRBV24-1
D gene: TRBD2
J gene: TRBJ2-2
clone size: NA
CDR3 protein: CATSGGLAGVTGELFF
CDR3 DNA: TGTGCCACCAGTGGGGGACTAGCGGGAGTCACCGGGGAGCTGTTTTTT

V gene: TRBV27
D gene: TRBD1
J gene: TRBJ2-3
clone size: NA
CDR3 protein: CASSPLDRGRGDTQYF
CDR3 DNA: TGTGCCAGCAGTCCGCTGGACAGGGGGCGAGGAGATACGCAGTATTTT

V gene: TRBV6-1
D gene: NA
J gene: TRBJ1-3
clone size: NA
CDR3 protein: CASSEGRSSGNTIYF
CDR3 DNA: TGTGCCAGCAGTGAGGGCCGTAGCTCTGGAAACACCATATATTTT

V gene: TRBV7-3
D gene: TRBD1
J gene: TRBJ2-3
clone size: NA
CDR3 protein: CASSITGTETDTQYF
CDR3 DNA: TGTGCCAGCAGCATCACCGGGACAGAAACAGATACGCAGTATTTT

V gene: TRBV18
D gene: NA
J gene: TRBJ1-1
clone size: few
CDR3 protein: CASSPESHSGIF
CDR3 DNA: TGTGCCAGCTCACCAGAGTCCCATTCGGGAATCTTT

V gene: TRBV7-2
D gene: NA
J gene: TRBJ2-7
clone size: NA
CDR3 protein: CASSSQGRGLHYEQYF
CDR3 DNA: TGTGCCAGCAGCAGCCAGGGCAGGGGTTTACACTACGAGCAGTACTTC

V gene: TRBV28
D gene: TRBD2
J gene: TRBJ2-1
clone size: once
CDR3 protein: CASSSTSGSSYNEQFF
CDR3 DNA: TGTGCCAGCAGTTCGACTAGCGGCAGCTCCTACAATGAGCAGTTCTTC

V gene: TRBV28
D gene: NA
J gene: TRBJ1-3
clone size: NA
CDR3 protein: CASSSQGYSGNTIYF
CDR3 DNA: TGTGCCAGCAGTTCTCAGGGCTACTCTGGAAACACCATATATTTT

V gene: TRBV19
D gene: NA
J gene: TRBJ1-1
clone size: NA
CDR3 protein: CASMWTRVSEAFF
CDR3 DNA: TGTGCCAGTATGTGGACAAGGGTGAGTGAAGCTTTCTTT